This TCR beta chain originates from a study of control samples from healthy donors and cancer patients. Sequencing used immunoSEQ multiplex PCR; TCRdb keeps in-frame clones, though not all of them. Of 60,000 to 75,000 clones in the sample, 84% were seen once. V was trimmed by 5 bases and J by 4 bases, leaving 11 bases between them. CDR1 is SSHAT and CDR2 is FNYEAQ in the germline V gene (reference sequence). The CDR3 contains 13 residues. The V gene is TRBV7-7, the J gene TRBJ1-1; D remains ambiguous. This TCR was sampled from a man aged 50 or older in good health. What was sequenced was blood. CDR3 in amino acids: CASSARGSTEAFF. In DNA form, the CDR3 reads TGTGCCAGCAGCGCACGTGGGAGCACTGAAGCTTTCTTT.